These 13 T cell receptor beta chains share one sample of origin, sequenced in a study of OX40 agonist ivuxolimab in advanced cancers. The table came from immunoSEQ multiplex PCR; TCRdb's copy has only in-frame clones and leaves some out. The table records about 60,000 clones, around nine tenths of them present only once. Sequenced material: CD4+ or CD8+ T cells sorted from blood, taken in a trial of the OX40 agonist ivuxolimab. These receptors all stem from an adult with an advanced solid tumor such as melanoma, head and neck, liver or kidney cancer.

V usage is TRBV9 and J usage is TRBJ2-1; 7 bases are shared with TRBD2. Germline loops: CDR1 SGDLS, CDR2 YYNGEE. This CDR3 is 14 amino acids long. The V gene end was trimmed by 0 bases and the J gene end by 15 bases; junction bases not matched to a gene: 12. The CDR3 DNA follows: TGTGCCAGCAGCGTAGGAATTACGAGCGGGAATCTGTTCTTC. Translated, it gives CASSVGITSGNLFF.

V and J are TRBV19 and TRBJ2-3, with no clear D. Germline lookup yields CDR1 LNHDA and CDR2 SQIVND (reference sequence). V dropped 0 bases and J dropped 6 bases, with 7 bases sitting between them. This CDR3 has 13 residues. The CDR3 DNA reads TGTGCCAGTAGTATAGACCCGGTCGATACGCAGTATTTT. This encodes CASSIDPVDTQYF.

The rearrangement joins TRBV5-4 to TRBJ2-5; no clear D gene. V was shortened by 6 bases and J by 0 bases, with 6 bases between the two germline ends. The CDR3 has 12 amino acids. The V gene's germline CDR1 is SGHNT and CDR2 YYREEE (reference sequence). The CDR3 DNA follows: TGTGCCAGCAATAGGGACCAAGAGACCCAGTACTTC. Translated: CASNRDQETQYF.

A single count supports this clone. The V call is TRBV18, the J call TRBJ2-1; D possibly uses TRBD1 or TRBD2 (6 bases each). V shed 6 bases and J shed 7 bases, with 16 bases lying between them. The CDR3 is 14 residues long. The germline V gene encodes CDR1 KGHSH and CDR2 LQKENI. The CDR3 loop reads CASSQERGANEQFF. DNA of the CDR3: TGTGCCAGCTCTCAAGAGAGGGGGGCAAATGAGCAGTTCTTC.

The V gene is TRBV5-1, the J gene TRBJ1-2, with TRBD1 matching over 7 bases. This CDR3 spans 14 amino acids. Germline-derived CDR1 and CDR2 are SGHRS and YFSETQ. V lost 3 bases, J lost 5 bases, and 7 bases stayed unmatched. Here the CDR3 reads CASSYSTGDYGYTF. CDR3 nucleotides: TGCGCCAGCAGCTACTCAACAGGGGATTATGGCTACACCTTC. The complete variable domain, with remaining parts taken from reference TRBV5-1 and TRBJ1-2, reads KAGVTQTPRYLIKTRGQQVTLSCSPISGHRSVSWYQQTPGQGLQFLFEYFSETQRNKGNFPGRFSGRQFSNSRSEMNVSTLELGDSALYLCASSYSTGDYGYTFGSGTRLTVV.

This sequence joins TRBV10-3 and TRBJ2-7; a weak D match, TRBD1 (5 bases). The V end was cut by 6 bases, the J end by 0 bases, with 6 bases between. CDR3 length equals 12 residues. Germline assignment: CDR1 ENHRY and CDR2 SYGVKD. The CDR3: CAIRDNSYEQYF. Here the CDR3 DNA reads TGTGCCATCAGGGACAACTCCTACGAGCAGTACTTC.

The chain employs TRBV25-1 and TRBJ2-2; 7 positions match TRBD1. Germline CDR1 and CDR2: MGHDK and SYGVNS. CDR3 length: 16 amino acids. The J segment lost 6 bases and the V segment lost 0 bases, leaving 7 bases of the junction unmatched. This chain's CDR3 is CASSEYSTGESGELFF. Here the CDR3 DNA reads TGTGCCAGCAGTGAATACTCAACAGGGGAATCCGGGGAGCTGTTTTTT.

This clone was counted once. The chain is built from TRBV6-6 and TRBJ2-5; D may be TRBD1 or TRBD2 (6 bases each). Trimming shortened V by 2 bases and J by 2 bases, and 15 bases separated the two germline ends. Germline V CDR1 and CDR2: MNHNY, SVGAGI (reference sequence). The CDR3 loop spans 16 amino acids. The CDR3 is CASSYDPGARQETQYF. The CDR3 nucleotides are TGTGCCAGCAGTTACGATCCGGGGGCGCGGCAAGAGACCCAGTACTTC.

The chain uses TRBV7-8 and TRBJ2-3; possible D gene TRBD2, 5 bases. The CDR3 has 12 amino acids. The V and J ends lost 7 bases and 6 bases respectively, with 11 bases between them. The germline CDR1 and CDR2 sequences are SGHVS and FQNEAQ. CDR3 in amino acids: CASNPPGDTQYF. The DNA for the CDR3 is TGTGCCAGCAACCCGCCGGGGGATACGCAGTATTTT.

This sequence joins TRBV28 and TRBJ2-7, with a possible D match to TRBD2 (5 bases). CDR3 size: 17 residues. Germline values: CDR1 MDHEN, CDR2 SYDVKM. V lost 6 bases, J lost 7 bases, and 28 bases lay in between. CDR3 amino acids: CASRNTQGPRGTGEQYF. The CDR3 coding sequence is TGTGCCAGCAGAAATACTCAAGGCCCCCGGGGAACGGGAGAGCAGTACTTC.

The chain is built from TRBV18 and TRBJ2-6; no clear D. The germline V gene has CDR1 KGHSH and CDR2 LQKENI. Trimming left V 6 bases short and J 7 bases short, with 10 bases between. This CDR3 contains 13 residues. CDR3 bases: TGTGCCAGCTCTCCCGGAGAAGCCAACGTCCTGACTTTC. Translation: CASSPGEANVLTF. Looking up the rest from reference TRBV18 and TRBJ2-6 gives the full variable domain: NAGVMQNPRHLVRRRGQEARLRCSPMKGHSHVYWYRQLPEEGLKFMVYLQKENIIDESGMPKERFSAEFPKEGPSILRIQQVVRGDSAAYFCASSPGEANVLTFGAGSRLTVL.

V is TRBV28 and J is TRBJ2-5; a possible D gene is TRBD1 (5 bases). The CDR3 runs 13 residues. The germline gives CDR1 MDHEN, CDR2 SYDVKM. V lost 7 bases to trimming and J lost 1 base, with 10 bases between them. The CDR3 DNA follows: TGTGCCAGCAAGGGGTTAGTCCAAGAGACCCAGTACTTC. This codes for CASKGLVQETQYF.

The V call is TRBV5-8, the J call TRBJ1-1; possibly TRBD1 for D (5 bases). V was cut by 4 bases and J by 11 bases, with 15 bases left in between. The CDR3 consists of 12 residues. CDR1 and CDR2 (germline): SGHTS, YDEGEE. The DNA for the CDR3 is TGTGCCAGCAGCCTAAGCAGGGAAACGGCTTTCTTT. Amino acids: CASSLSRETAFF.